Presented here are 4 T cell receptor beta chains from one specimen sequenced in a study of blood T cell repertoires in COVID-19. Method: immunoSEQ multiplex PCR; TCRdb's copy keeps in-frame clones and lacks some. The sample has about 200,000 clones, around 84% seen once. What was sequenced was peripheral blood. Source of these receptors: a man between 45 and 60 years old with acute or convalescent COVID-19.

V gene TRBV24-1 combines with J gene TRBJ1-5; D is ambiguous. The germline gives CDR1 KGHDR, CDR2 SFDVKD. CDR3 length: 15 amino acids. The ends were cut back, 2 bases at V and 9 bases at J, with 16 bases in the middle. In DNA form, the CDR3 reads TGTGCCACCAGTGATTCCCCACTTCTTCGGGGGCCCCAGCATTTT. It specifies CATSDSPLLRGPQHF.

The CDR3 DNA is TGTGCCAGCAGCCAAGTAGACAGGGGCTACACCTTC. Its protein is CASSQVDRGYTF. This sequence joins TRBV3-1 (or the pseudogene TRBV3-2) and TRBJ1-2, with D tentatively TRBD1 (6 bases). The CDR3 has 12 amino acids. With 1 base removed from V and 8 bases from J, the gap between germline ends came to 8 bases. Germline values: CDR1 LGHDT, CDR2 YNNKEL (reference sequence).

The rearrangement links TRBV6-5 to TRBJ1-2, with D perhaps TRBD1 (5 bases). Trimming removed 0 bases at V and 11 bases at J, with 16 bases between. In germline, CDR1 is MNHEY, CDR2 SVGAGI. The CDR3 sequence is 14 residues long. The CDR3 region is CASSYSLLGGRYTF. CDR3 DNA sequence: TGTGCCAGCAGTTACTCCCTCTTGGGGGGAAGATACACCTTC.

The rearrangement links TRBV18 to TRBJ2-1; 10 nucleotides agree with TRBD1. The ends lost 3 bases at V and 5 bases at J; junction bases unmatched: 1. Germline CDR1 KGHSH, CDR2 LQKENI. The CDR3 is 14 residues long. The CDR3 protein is CASSPGTGDNEQFF. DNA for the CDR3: TGTGCCAGCTCACCCGGGACAGGGGACAATGAGCAGTTCTTC.